This paragraph covers one T cell receptor (beta chain) sequence. Antigen specificity is unknown. RNA, once extracted, was reverse transcribed into cDNA for use as the sequencing template. Method: immunoSEQ multiplex PCR; TCRdb's copy keeps in-frame clones and lacks some. The sample records around 270,000 clones, 58% being singletons. This specimen comes from a study of CD8+ T cells in alopecia areata. Study-wide context: Among treated patients, oral tofacitinib was administered at 5 to 10 mg twice daily.

Germline assignment: CDR1 MGHDK and CDR2 SYGVNS. This CDR3 region has 15 residues. The V end was cut by 5 bases, the J end by 10 bases, with 20 bases between. Treatment reported: oral pan-JAK inhibitor, 5-10 mg twice daily. Researchers took lesional scalp punch biopsies and peripheral blood from people who were alopecia areata patients. The study's findings and limits: Clonality in the scalp and expanded CD8+ clones ranked among the top 100 were significantly decreased by tofacitinib. In lesional scalp, particularly from alopecia totalis/universalis, clonality was higher than in normal scalp.

Specimen: CD4+ T cells sorted from blood, collected at week 24, from a patient treated with tofacitinib. The chain links TRBV25-1 to TRBJ1-4, with D maybe TRBD1 (5 bases). The TCR sequence derives from a human donor with alopecia areata. The CDR3 protein is CASSPGRSISGKLFF. The CDR3 bases are TGTGCCAGCAGTCCGGGACGATCTATTAGTGGAAAACTGTTTTTT. Together with reference TRBV25-1 and TRBJ1-4, the CDR3 gives the full variable domain: EADIYQTPRYLVIGTGKKITLECSQTMGHDKMYWYQQDPGMELHLIHYSYGVNSTEKGDLSSESTVSRIRTEHFPLTLESARPSHTSQYLCASSPGRSISGKLFFGSGTQLSVL.